This T cell receptor beta chain was identified in a study of spatial heterogeneity in lung cancer. Whole-study context: Sequencing consistently turned up more beta-chain sequences than alpha-chain sequences. Raw reads contained each unique TCR and UMI combination more than ten times on average.

Time point given: sample taken at primary tumor resection. The sequenced material consisted of unsorted whole RNA from tumor, nontumor lung or frozen PBMC. Every individual TCR cDNA molecule carried its own unique molecular identifier, which allowed correction of PCR and sequencing errors. TCRdb independently ran MiXCR on the 5' RACE reads; one entry per CDR3 protein. The repertoire holds 6,400 or so distinct CDR3 sequences, with more than 15% as singletons. Per the germline V gene, CDR1 is DFQATT and CDR2 is SNEGSKA (reference sequence). Between the trimmed V and J ends, which lost 3 bases and 8 bases, there was a span of 7 bases. This CDR3 has 11 residues. This clonotype counts as medium-sized (0.01 to 0.1%).

The sequencing here drew on normal lung tissue next to the tumor, taken at surgery. The sequence was obtained from a male donor with early-stage non-small cell lung cancer. This rearrangement joins TRBV20-1 to TRBJ1-4; D ambiguous. CDR3 sequence (DNA): TGCAGTGCTAGTCCTATCGAAAAACTGTTTTTT. Translation: CSASPIEKLFF.